One and the same sample provided the 32 T cell receptor beta chains below, sequenced in a study of shared clonotypes between healthy human individuals. Data came from immunoSEQ multiplex PCR; TCRdb stores just in-frame clones and leaves some out. The sample lists about 2.4 million clones; more than 85% were seen once. Sequencing was done on a sample of naive CD4+ T cells from PBMCs. Subset of the sample: CD45RA+ positively selected. The receptor set was obtained from a man between 18 and 29 years old in good health. Some clones in this sample may be carry-over from other donors' samples.

A word on this clone: Additional DNA sequences in this sample encode the identical CDR3. V gene TRBV7-2 combines with J gene TRBJ2-1; TRBD2 matches at 9 bases. There are 15 residues in the CDR3. Germline V gene data show CDR1 as SGHTA and CDR2 as FQGNSA. Trimming removed 2 bases from V and 4 bases from J; junction bases left unmatched: 3. The CDR3 loop reads CASSLLAGIYNEQFF. In DNA, the CDR3 is TGTGCCAGCAGCTTACTAGCGGGAATTTACAATGAGCAGTTCTTC. Based on the CDR3 plus reference TRBV7-2 and TRBJ2-1, the full variable domain is GAGVSQSPSNKVTEKGKDVELRCDPISGHTALYWYRQSLGQGLEFLIYFQGNSAPDKSGLPSDRFSAERTGGSVSTLTIQRTQQEDSAVYLCASSLLAGIYNEQFFGPGTRLTVL.

The rearrangement links TRBV2 to TRBJ2-1; 7 nucleotides align to TRBD2. V lost 6 bases to trimming and J lost 4 bases; unmatched junction nucleotides: 9. The CDR3 runs 15 residues. The germline gives CDR1 SNHLY, CDR2 FYNNEI. DNA of the CDR3: TGTGCCAGCAGCCGAGGGTCTAGCGGATACAATGAGCAGTTCTTC. It is translated as CASSRGSSGYNEQFF.

The chain's CDR3 is CASSLAEAGRVTEAFF. The CDR3 nucleotides are TGCGCCAGCAGCTTGGCCGAGGCAGGGAGGGTCACTGAAGCTTTCTTT. The V call is TRBV5-1, the J call TRBJ1-1, with D possibly matching TRBD1 (5 bases). V lost 0 bases to trimming and J lost 4 bases, with 16 bases between them. The CDR3 is made up of 16 amino acids. Germline lookup yields CDR1 SGHRS and CDR2 YFSETQ.

Note on this clone: Other nucleotide sequences from this sample produce the same CDR3. The chain carries TRBV11-2 and TRBJ1-5; tentative D call: TRBD1 (5 bases). Trimming stripped 0 bases from V and 6 bases from J, with 6 bases between. Per germline, CDR1 SGHAT and CDR2 FQNNGV. This CDR3 spans 13 amino acids. CDR3: CASSLDGGQPQHF. The DNA for the CDR3 is TGTGCCAGCAGCTTAGATGGGGGTCAGCCCCAGCATTTT.

The chain uses TRBV6-6 and TRBJ1-1, with D possibly being TRBD1 (6 bases). V lost 3 bases to trimming and J lost 6 bases, with 14 bases between them. CDR1 and CDR2 from the germline V gene are MNHNY and SVGAGI (reference sequence). CDR3 length: 14 amino acids. In DNA, the CDR3 is TGTGCCAGCAGTTATGGGGGGGCAGGGGCTGAAGCTTTCTTT. Protein product: CASSYGGAGAEAFF.

This clone has just one count. This chain joins TRBV6-6 and TRBJ1-5; D is perhaps TRBD1 (5 bases). The germline V and J ends were trimmed by 6 bases and 1 base, with 16 bases remaining between them. This CDR3 has 16 residues. Looked up from germline, CDR1 is MNHNY and CDR2 is SVGAGI (reference sequence). CDR3 DNA: TGTGCCAGCAGCCTCCCAACAGGAGTAAGCAATCAGCCCCAGCATTTT. Translating it yields CASSLPTGVSNQPQHF.

This rearrangement joins TRBV19 to TRBJ2-3; 12 bases fit TRBD1. Germline V gives CDR1 LNHDA, CDR2 SQIVND (reference sequence). The CDR3 is 12 residues long. Losses at the gene ends were 9 bases for V and 7 bases for J; bases not matched to a gene: 2. The CDR3, as DNA: TGTGCCAGCGGGACAGGGGGCTATACGCAGTATTTT. Its protein product is CASGTGGYTQYF.

The chain has TRBV2 and TRBJ2-5, with D hard to call. CDR3 size: 12 residues. Germline CDR1 reads SNHLY; CDR2 reads FYNNEI. V was shortened by 0 bases and J by 11 bases, with 10 bases between the two germline ends. CDR3 sequence reads: CASSEARFGQYF. The CDR3 DNA reads TGTGCCAGCAGTGAAGCAAGGTTTGGTCAGTACTTC. Based on the CDR3 plus reference TRBV2 and TRBJ2-5, the full variable domain is EPEVTQTPSHQVTQMGQEVILRCVPISNHLYFYWYRQILGQKVEFLVSFYNNEISEKSEIFDDQFSVERPDGSNFTLKIRSTKLEDSAMYFCASSEARFGQYFGPGTRLLVL.

The chain recombines TRBV28 with TRBJ2-5; TRBD1 matches 10 bases. The better agreement between TRBJ2-7 and the DNA end casts doubt on the J call. This CDR3 contains 15 residues. Germline V gives CDR1 MDHEN, CDR2 SYDVKM. CDR3 loop: CASSPRTGGRGEQYF. In nucleotides, the CDR3 is TGTGCCAGCAGTCCCCGGACAGGGGGAAGAGGCGAGCAGTACTTC.

The gene calls are TRBV20-1 and TRBJ2-1; D possibly uses TRBD1 or TRBD2 (6 bases each). The germline V gene has CDR1 DFQATT and CDR2 SNEGSKA (reference sequence). Between the trimmed V and J ends, which lost 3 bases and 9 bases, there was a span of 9 bases. CDR3 length equals 11 residues. The CDR3 DNA reads TGCAGTGCTAGGGGGGGCCCTGAGCAGTTCTTC. Translating gives CSARGGPEQFF.

The chain employs TRBV30 and TRBJ2-7; TRBD2 is a possible D gene (5 bases). Germline CDR1 is GTSNPN and CDR2 is SVGIG (reference sequence). Trimming pared 0 bases from V and 5 bases from J, leaving 20 bases between. The CDR3 sequence is 16 residues long. The CDR3 DNA sequence: TGTGCCTGGAGTGTACGGTGGCCGGGCCACGGGGACGAGCAGTACTTC. Encoded protein: CAWSVRWPGHGDEQYF.

With regard to this clone: The same CDR3 can be traced to other DNA sequences in this sample. The chain links TRBV10-3 to TRBJ2-3; D remains unclear. This CDR3 has 12 amino acids. CDR1 and CDR2 (germline): ENHRY, SYGVKD. The ends were cut back, 6 bases at V and 0 bases at J, with 4 bases in the middle. The CDR3 loop reads CAIRTSTDTQYF. For the CDR3, the DNA is TGTGCCATCAGGACTAGCACAGATACGCAGTATTTT.

This clone was observed a single time. The CDR3 DNA reads as TGTGCCAGCAGTTCCACGCAGATGGACAGGGGGATCAGGTACGAGCAGTACTTC. Its translation is CASSSTQMDRGIRYEQYF. The gene calls are TRBV7-9 and TRBJ2-7; 10 bases align to TRBD1. CDR1 SEHNR and CDR2 FQNEAQ come from the germline V gene (reference sequence). The CDR3 contains 18 residues. Trimming at V came to 6 bases and at J to 4 bases, leaving 18 bases not matched to a gene.

This clone showed up just once. The chain links TRBV5-1 to TRBJ1-2; TRBD1 matches 7 bases. The V segment lost 4 bases and the J segment 4 bases; nucleotides outside the gene matches: 7. The germline gives CDR1 SGHRS, CDR2 YFSETQ. The CDR3 has 14 residues. The CDR3 nucleotides read TGCGCCAGCAGCGTAGAGGGACAGCCCTATGGCTACACCTTC. Protein: CASSVEGQPYGYTF.

The gene calls are TRBV7-3 and TRBJ2-5; 8 nucleotides line up with TRBD2. From germline, CDR1 is SGHTA and CDR2 FQGTGA. J lost 5 bases, V lost 5 bases, and 7 bases had no gene match. The CDR3 totals 14 residues. CDR3 sequence reads: CASSAREGFETQYF. CDR3 sequence (DNA): TGTGCCAGCAGCGCCCGGGAGGGCTTTGAGACCCAGTACTTC.

This clone has just one count. The identical CDR3 is also encoded by other nucleotide sequences in the sample. The J gene is TRBJ1-5, the V gene TRBV2; D unresolved. V was trimmed by 3 bases and J by 4 bases, leaving 10 bases between them. Germline V gene sequence: CDR1 SNHLY, CDR2 FYNNEI. CDR3 length: 14 residues. In DNA, the CDR3 is TGTGCCAGCAGTGAGGGCAGTCCTAATCAGCCCCAGCATTTT. Amino acids: CASSEGSPNQPQHF.

Remarks on this clone: Other DNA sequences in this sample translate to the same CDR3. The chain couples TRBV9 to TRBJ1-1; 8 bases are shared with TRBD1. The CDR3 consists of 14 residues. Germline V gives CDR1 SGDLS, CDR2 YYNGEE. Trimming at V came to 2 bases and at J to 4 bases, leaving 4 bases not matched to a gene. CDR3 protein: CASSVTGGSTEAFF. CDR3 nucleotides: TGTGCCAGCAGCGTCACAGGGGGGTCCACTGAAGCTTTCTTT.

This chain uses TRBV18 with TRBJ2-5; D is unresolved. From germline, CDR1 is KGHSH and CDR2 LQKENI. V lost 4 bases, J lost 0 bases, and 6 bases lay in between. This CDR3 is 13 amino acids long. This CDR3 reads CASSLLNQETQYF. The CDR3 region has the DNA TGTGCCAGCTCACTACTAAACCAAGAGACCCAGTACTTC.

V gene TRBV5-1 combines with J gene TRBJ2-7; no clear D. CDR1 and CDR2 from the germline V gene are SGHRS and YFSETQ. This CDR3 is 15 amino acids long. The ends were cut back, 0 bases at V and 3 bases at J, with 13 bases in the middle. CDR3 residues: CASSLEVVRDYEQYF. The CDR3 bases are TGCGCCAGCAGCTTGGAAGTCGTAAGGGACTACGAGCAGTACTTC. Full variable domain (outside the CDR3, taken from reference TRBV5-1 and TRBJ2-7): KAGVTQTPRYLIKTRGQQVTLSCSPISGHRSVSWYQQTPGQGLQFLFEYFSETQRNKGNFPGRFSGRQFSNSRSEMNVSTLELGDSALYLCASSLEVVRDYEQYFGPGTRLTVT.

The table lists this clone with a few counts. This chain joins TRBV28 and TRBJ1-1; D is undetermined. Trimming removed 6 bases from V and 2 bases from J, with 13 bases in between. The CDR3 runs to 14 residues. Germline CDR1 is MDHEN and CDR2 is SYDVKM. The CDR3 sequence is CASSTITGNTEAFF. CDR3 in DNA: TGTGCCAGCAGCACGATTACGGGAAACACTGAAGCTTTCTTT.

The V call is TRBV30, the J call TRBJ1-2; D might be TRBD1 (6 bases). CDR1 GTSNPN and CDR2 SVGIG come from the germline V gene (reference sequence). The V end was cut by 5 bases, the J end by 8 bases, with 18 bases between. The CDR3 is 13 residues long. The CDR3 sequence is CAWAERGPGGYTF. CDR3 bases: TGTGCCTGGGCCGAACGGGGGCCCGGGGGCTACACCTTC. The entire variable domain, with the rest obtained from reference TRBV30 and TRBJ1-2, is as follows: SQTIHQWPATLVQPVGSPLSLECTVEGTSNPNLYWYRQAAGRGLQLLFYSVGIGQISSEVPQNLSASRPQDRQFILSSKKLLLSDSGFYLCAWAERGPGGYTFGSGTRLTVV.

With respect to this clone: In the same sample, other DNA sequences code for this CDR3. The V gene is TRBV28, the J gene TRBJ1-5; no clear D. Germline values: CDR1 MDHEN, CDR2 SYDVKM. The CDR3 runs to 12 residues. The V gene lost 6 bases and the J gene lost 3 bases, with 6 bases spanning the gap. The CDR3 DNA is TGTGCCAGCAGCTCGGTCAATCAGCCCCAGCATTTT. The encoded protein is CASSSVNQPQHF.

The chain carries TRBV21-1 and TRBJ2-2; whether TRBD1, the table's D call, matches the DNA was not checked. TRBV21-1 is recorded as a pseudogene. The CDR3 is made up of 20 amino acids. The chain's CDR3 is CASSNAPGAPALMNTGELFF. The CDR3 DNA follows: TGTGCCAGCAGCAACGCCCCAGGGGCCCCGGCGCTGATGAACACCGGGGAGCTGTTTTTT.

The rearrangement links TRBV5-4 to TRBJ2-1, with D possibly matching TRBD1 (6 bases). Germline CDR1 and CDR2: SGHNT and YYREEE (reference sequence). Trimming pared 4 bases from V and 10 bases from J, leaving 15 bases between. The CDR3 has 13 residues. This chain's CDR3 is CASSQIQGWEQFF. In DNA, the CDR3 is TGTGCCAGCAGCCAAATACAGGGCTGGGAGCAGTTCTTC.

V and J are TRBV27 and TRBJ2-4; possible D gene TRBD1, 5 bases. The CDR3 contains 14 residues. Germline loops: CDR1 MNHEY, CDR2 SMNVEV (reference sequence). Trimming cost V 1 base and J 7 bases, with 11 bases left between them. The CDR3: CASSLLGLMNIQYF. Here the CDR3 DNA reads TGTGCCAGCAGTTTATTGGGGCTTATGAACATTCAGTACTTC.

This chain uses TRBV7-2 with TRBJ2-1; 9 nucleotides agree with TRBD2. The CDR3 runs 15 residues. Germline values: CDR1 SGHTA, CDR2 FQGNSA. Trimming at V came to 2 bases and at J to 2 bases, leaving 1 base not matched to a gene. The CDR3 is CASSLQREAYNEQFF. The CDR3 DNA sequence: TGTGCCAGCAGCTTACAGCGGGAGGCCTACAATGAGCAGTTCTTC.

The CDR3 DNA reads TGTGCCAGCAGCGCGCGACAGGGTCTCACTGAAGCTTTCTTT. It specifies CASSARQGLTEAFF. The rearrangement joins TRBV2 to TRBJ1-1; 7 bases agree with TRBD1. The germline V gene encodes CDR1 SNHLY and CDR2 FYNNEI. The ends lost 6 bases at V and 4 bases at J; junction bases unmatched: 8. This CDR3 has 14 amino acids.

The chain joins TRBV25-1 to TRBJ1-2, with D unresolved. Germline assignment: CDR1 MGHDK and CDR2 SYGVNS. CDR3 size: 13 residues. Trimming left V 3 bases short and J 6 bases short, with 11 bases between. CDR3 sequence (DNA): TGTGCCAGCAGTGATTACGTCGCTCATGGCTACACCTTC. This codes for CASSDYVAHGYTF.

V usage is TRBV5-1 and J usage is TRBJ2-2; D is possibly TRBD2 (5 bases). This CDR3 spans 15 amino acids. Germline assignment: CDR1 SGHRS and CDR2 YFSETQ. V gave up 2 bases and J gave up 5 bases, with 13 bases separating them. The DNA for the CDR3 is TGCGCCAGCAGCTTTAGCGCTGGTAGTACCGGGGAGCTGTTTTTT. Its protein is CASSFSAGSTGELFF.

V and J are TRBV7-2 and TRBJ2-7; TRBD1 is a possible D gene (6 bases). Germline V lookup: CDR1 SGHTA, CDR2 FQGNSA. This CDR3 has 14 amino acids. Trimming stripped 1 base from V and 2 bases from J, with 9 bases between. The CDR3 spells CASSLVGDTYEQYF. CDR3 nucleotide sequence: TGTGCCAGCAGCTTAGTAGGGGACACCTACGAGCAGTACTTC.

The CDR3 loop reads CASSRQGFPEAFF. In DNA form, the CDR3 reads TGTGCCAGTAGCCGACAGGGTTTTCCCGAAGCTTTCTTT. The chain is built from TRBV19 and TRBJ1-1; 7 positions match TRBD1. The CDR3 consists of 13 residues. V lost 6 bases to trimming and J lost 8 bases; unmatched junction nucleotides: 9. The V gene's germline CDR1 is LNHDA and CDR2 SQIVND (reference sequence).

The chain is built from TRBV29-1 and TRBJ2-3, with a tentative D call TRBD1 (5 bases). Germline CDR1 reads SQVTM; CDR2 reads ANQGSEA. The CDR3 totals 13 residues. Trimming removed 7 bases at V and 2 bases at J, with 13 bases between. CDR3 in amino acids: CSAVETATDTQYF. The CDR3 DNA is TGCAGCGCGGTGGAGACAGCCACAGATACGCAGTATTTT.